This record concerns one T cell receptor (beta chain) sequence. A few counts support this clone. Its antigen has not been determined. Per-base qualities were not stored, and no clone one base away is much larger. The trial excluded patients who had a history of autoimmune disease or were on systemic immunosuppression. In every dose cohort, peripheral blood was drawn for TCR sequencing at baseline, cycle 4 day 1, and cycle 7 day 1. Samples were obtained from an open-label, multicenter, first-in-human phase I dose-escalation trial of ivuxolimab. The trial enrolled adults with locally advanced or metastatic head and neck squamous cell, hepatocellular, melanoma or renal cell carcinoma. Before TCR sequencing, CD4+ and CD8+ T cells were separately sorted from peripheral blood. The entry originates in a study of OX40 agonist ivuxolimab in advanced cancers. Regarding the study in general: Ivuxolimab, which targeted the costimulatory receptor OX40 (CD134), was an agonistic, fully human IgG2 monoclonal antibody. Intravenous ivuxolimab was administered to patients every 2 weeks at six dose levels: 0.01, 0.1, 0.3, 1.5, 3 and 10 mg/kg. The monotherapy dose-escalation portion (N of about 50 patients) of the phase I ivuxolimab trial is reported in the paper. Of the roughly 52 dose-escalation patients, hepatocellular carcinoma was present in 19, melanoma in roughly 15, renal cell carcinoma in 9 and head and neck cancer in 9. The point of sequencing TCRbeta in the periphery was to test whether ivuxolimab changed TCR sequence diversity and drove clonal T-cell expansion. Prior anti-PD-1, anti-PD-L1 or anti-CTLA-4 therapy was permitted, and 30% to 45% of dose-escalation patients had received checkpoint inhibitors. In the dose-escalation cohort, more than 75% of patients were male, and the mean age was around 60 years, with a range of about 23 to 90. Partial responses occurred in three dose-escalation patients, of whom one had hepatocellular carcinoma and two had cutaneous melanoma. Paper-wide results and their limitations: Which antigens the clonally expanded peripheral T cells were specific for was not determined. Low levels of normalized T-cell clonal expansion were also seen in some nonresponding patients. After ivuxolimab, expanded clones were on average more numerous among CD8+ T cells than among CD4+ T cells. At doses from 0.1 to 3.0 mg/kg, clonal expansion was seen in both CD4+ and CD8+ blood T cells between baseline and week 6. Partial responders in the 0.1-3.0 mg/kg groups had among the lowest normalized peripheral clonal expansion, especially among CD8+ T cells.

For sequencing of the TCRbeta CDR3 region, genomic DNA was extracted from the sorted cells. The immunoSEQ Assay was used for sequencing of TCRbeta CDR3 regions. TCRdb holds this immuneACCESS table with in-frame rearrangements only. Some clones are missing; in checked studies, unresolved V genes explain under half, and the rest has no known cause. The sample table shows 52,000 or so clones, and 84% are seen once. The ten largest account for almost 0.65% of the sample. Source: CD4+ or CD8+ T cells sorted from blood, taken in a trial of the OX40 agonist ivuxolimab. This TCR was sampled from an adult with an advanced solid tumor such as melanoma, head and neck, liver or kidney cancer.

CDR3 protein: CASSSGGSGELFF. In nucleotide form, the sequence is TGTGCCAGCAGCTCAGGGGGCTCCGGGGAGCTGTTTTTT. The chain uses TRBV6-5 and TRBJ2-2, and 8 bases in between align with TRBD1. Germline trimming: 6 bases from V, 6 bases from J; junction bases outside gene matches: 3. The germline V gene sets CDR1 to MNHEY and CDR2 to SVGAGI. The CDR3 starts with the cysteine, ends with the phenylalanine, and has 13 residues. CDR3 DNA only is kept here, 39 bases in frame from base 1.